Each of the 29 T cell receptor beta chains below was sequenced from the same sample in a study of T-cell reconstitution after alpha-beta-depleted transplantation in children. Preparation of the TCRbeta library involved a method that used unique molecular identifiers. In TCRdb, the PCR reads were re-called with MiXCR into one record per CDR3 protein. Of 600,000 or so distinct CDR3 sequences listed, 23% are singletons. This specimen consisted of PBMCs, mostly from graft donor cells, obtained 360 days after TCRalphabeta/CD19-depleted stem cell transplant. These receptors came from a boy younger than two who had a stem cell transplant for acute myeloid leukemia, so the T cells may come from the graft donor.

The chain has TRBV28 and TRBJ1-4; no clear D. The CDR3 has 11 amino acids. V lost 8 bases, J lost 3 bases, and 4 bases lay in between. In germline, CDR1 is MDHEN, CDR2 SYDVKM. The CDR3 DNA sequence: TGTGCCAGCGGTGCTAATGAAAAACTGTTTTTT. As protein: CASGANEKLFF.

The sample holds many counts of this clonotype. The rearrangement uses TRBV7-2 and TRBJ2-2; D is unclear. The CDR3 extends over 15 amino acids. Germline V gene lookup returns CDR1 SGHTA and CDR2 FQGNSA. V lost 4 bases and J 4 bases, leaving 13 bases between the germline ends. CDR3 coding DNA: TGTGCCAGCAGCTCACTCAGTTCGAGCACCGGGGAGCTGTTTTTT. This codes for CASSSLSSSTGELFF.

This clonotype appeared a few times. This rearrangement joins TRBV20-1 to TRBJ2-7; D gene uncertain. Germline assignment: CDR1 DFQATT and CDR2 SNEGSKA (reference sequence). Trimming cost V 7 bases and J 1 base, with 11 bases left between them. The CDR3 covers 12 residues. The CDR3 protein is CSVSDGSYEQYV. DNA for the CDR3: TGCAGTGTTAGTGACGGGTCCTACGAGCAGTACGTC.

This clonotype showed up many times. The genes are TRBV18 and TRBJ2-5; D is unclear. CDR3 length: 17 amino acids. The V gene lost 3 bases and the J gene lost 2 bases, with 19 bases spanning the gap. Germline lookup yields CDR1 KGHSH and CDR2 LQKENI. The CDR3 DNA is TGTGCCAGCTCACCCCGACTGACGGCAGATCTACAAGAGACCCAGTACTTC. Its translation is CASSPRLTADLQETQYF.

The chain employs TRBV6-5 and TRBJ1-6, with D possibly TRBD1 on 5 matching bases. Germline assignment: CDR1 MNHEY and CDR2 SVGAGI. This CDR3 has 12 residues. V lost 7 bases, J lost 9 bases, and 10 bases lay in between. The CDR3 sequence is CASTRRGSPLHF. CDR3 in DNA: TGTGCCAGCACCCGTAGGGGTTCACCCCTCCACTTT.

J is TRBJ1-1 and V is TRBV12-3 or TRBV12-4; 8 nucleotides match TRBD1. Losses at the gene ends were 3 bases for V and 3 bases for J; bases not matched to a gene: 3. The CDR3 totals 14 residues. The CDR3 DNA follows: TGTGCCAGCAGTTTGGAGGACAGGGACACTGAAGCTTTCTTT. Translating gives CASSLEDRDTEAFF.

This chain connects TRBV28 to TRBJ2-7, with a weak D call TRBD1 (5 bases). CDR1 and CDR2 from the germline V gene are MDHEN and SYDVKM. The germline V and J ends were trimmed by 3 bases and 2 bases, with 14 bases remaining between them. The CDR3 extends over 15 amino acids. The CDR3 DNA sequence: TGTGCCAGCAGTTTTGGGTCGGACACCGCCTACGAGCAGTACGTC. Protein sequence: CASSFGSDTAYEQYV.

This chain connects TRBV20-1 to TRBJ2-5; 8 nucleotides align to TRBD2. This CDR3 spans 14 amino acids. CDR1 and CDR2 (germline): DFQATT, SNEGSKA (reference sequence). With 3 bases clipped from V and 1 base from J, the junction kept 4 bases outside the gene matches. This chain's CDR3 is CSASLAGRQETQYF. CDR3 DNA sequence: TGCAGTGCTAGCCTAGCGGGCCGCCAAGAGACCCAGTACTTC.

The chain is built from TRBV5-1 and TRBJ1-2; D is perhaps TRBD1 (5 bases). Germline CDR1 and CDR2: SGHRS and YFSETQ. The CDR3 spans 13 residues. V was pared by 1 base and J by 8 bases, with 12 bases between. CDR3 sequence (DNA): TGCGCCAGCAGCTTGACAAGGGGCCGGGGCTACACCTTC. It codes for CASSLTRGRGYTF.

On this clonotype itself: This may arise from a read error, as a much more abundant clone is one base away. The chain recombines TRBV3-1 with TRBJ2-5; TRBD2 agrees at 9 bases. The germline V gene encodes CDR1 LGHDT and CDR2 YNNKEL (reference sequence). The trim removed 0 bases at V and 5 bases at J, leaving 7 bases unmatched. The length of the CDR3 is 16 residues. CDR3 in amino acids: CASSQEAGGWKETQYF. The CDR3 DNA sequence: TGTGCCAGCAGCCAAGAAGCGGGAGGTTGGAAGGAGACCCAGTACTTC.

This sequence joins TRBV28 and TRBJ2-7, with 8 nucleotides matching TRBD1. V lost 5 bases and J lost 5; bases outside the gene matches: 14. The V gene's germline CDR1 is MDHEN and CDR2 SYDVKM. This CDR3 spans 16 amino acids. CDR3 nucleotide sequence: TGTGCCAGCAGTATACGGACAGGGCCTCTCGGGCACGAGCAGTACGTC. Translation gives CASSIRTGPLGHEQYV.

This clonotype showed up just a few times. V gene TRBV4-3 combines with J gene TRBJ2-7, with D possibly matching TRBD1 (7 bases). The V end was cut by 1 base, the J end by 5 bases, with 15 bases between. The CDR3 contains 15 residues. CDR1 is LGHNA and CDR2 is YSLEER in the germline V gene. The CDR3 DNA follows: TGCGCCAGCAGCCAAGGAAACGCAGGGGGGAACGAGCAGTACTTC. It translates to CASSQGNAGGNEQYF.

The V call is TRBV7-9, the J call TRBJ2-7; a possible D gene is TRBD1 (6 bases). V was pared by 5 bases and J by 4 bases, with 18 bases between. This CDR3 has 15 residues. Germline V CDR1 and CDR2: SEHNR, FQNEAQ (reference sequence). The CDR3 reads CASSTPNRAPYEQYF. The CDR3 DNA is TGTGCCAGCAGCACTCCGAACAGGGCCCCTTACGAGCAGTACTTC.

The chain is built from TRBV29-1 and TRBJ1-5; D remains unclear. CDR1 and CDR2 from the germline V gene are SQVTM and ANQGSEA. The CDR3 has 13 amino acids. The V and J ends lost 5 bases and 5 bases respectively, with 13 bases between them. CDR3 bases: TGCAGCGTTCTTGTCACAGCTTATCAGCCCCAGCATTTT. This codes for CSVLVTAYQPQHF.

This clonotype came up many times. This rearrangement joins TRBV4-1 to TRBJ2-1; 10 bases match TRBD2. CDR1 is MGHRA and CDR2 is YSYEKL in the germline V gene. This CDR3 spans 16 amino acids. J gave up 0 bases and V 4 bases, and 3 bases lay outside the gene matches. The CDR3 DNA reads TGCGCCAGCAGCCGTAGCGGGGGGAGCTCCTACAATGAGCAGTTCTTC. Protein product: CASSRSGGSSYNEQFF.

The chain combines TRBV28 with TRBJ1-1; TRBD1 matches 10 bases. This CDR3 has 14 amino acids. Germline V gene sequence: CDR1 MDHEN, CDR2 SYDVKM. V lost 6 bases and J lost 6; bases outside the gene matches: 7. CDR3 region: CASSQATGGSEAFF. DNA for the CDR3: TGTGCCAGCAGCCAGGCGACAGGGGGCTCTGAAGCTTTCTTT.

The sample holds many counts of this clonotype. CDR3: CSAADGTYNEQFF. The CDR3 DNA reads TGCAGCGCCGCGGACGGCACCTACAATGAGCAGTTCTTC. The rearrangement links TRBV29-1 to TRBJ2-1; no clear D gene. CDR1 is SQVTM, CDR2 ANQGSEA, per germline. The length of the CDR3 is 13 residues. Between the trimmed V and J ends, which lost 7 bases and 2 bases, there was a span of 12 bases.

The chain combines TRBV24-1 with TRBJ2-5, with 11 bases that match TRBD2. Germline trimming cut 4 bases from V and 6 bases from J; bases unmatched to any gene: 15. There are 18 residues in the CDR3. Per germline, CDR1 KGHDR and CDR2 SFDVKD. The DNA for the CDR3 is TGTGCCACCAGTGACTTTAAGGAAGGGACTAGCGGCTTGAAGACCCAGTACTTC. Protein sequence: CATSDFKEGTSGLKTQYF.

CDR3 sequence (DNA): TGCGCCAGCAGCCAAGATGGCCGGGCGGAGGGCACAGATACGCAGTATTTT. Translating it yields CASSQDGRAEGTDTQYF. The rearrangement links TRBV4-1 to TRBJ2-3, with D perhaps matching TRBD2 (5 bases). The CDR3 loop spans 17 amino acids. Germline CDR1 is MGHRA and CDR2 is YSYEKL. Trimming cost V 0 bases and J 1 base, with 14 bases left between them.

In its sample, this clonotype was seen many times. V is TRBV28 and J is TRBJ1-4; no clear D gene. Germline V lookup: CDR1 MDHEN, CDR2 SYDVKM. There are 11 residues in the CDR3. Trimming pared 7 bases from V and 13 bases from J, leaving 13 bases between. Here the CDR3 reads CASNRRGGLFF. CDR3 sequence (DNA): TGTGCCAGCAACCGCCGAGGCGGACTGTTTTTT.

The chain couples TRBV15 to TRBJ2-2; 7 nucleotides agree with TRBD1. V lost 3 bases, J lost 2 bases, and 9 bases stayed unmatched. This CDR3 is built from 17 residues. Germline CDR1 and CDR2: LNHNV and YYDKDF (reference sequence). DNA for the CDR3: TGTGCCACCAGCAGCGTTGAGGGGGCCGTCAACACCGGGGAGCTGTTTTTT. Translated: CATSSVEGAVNTGELFF.

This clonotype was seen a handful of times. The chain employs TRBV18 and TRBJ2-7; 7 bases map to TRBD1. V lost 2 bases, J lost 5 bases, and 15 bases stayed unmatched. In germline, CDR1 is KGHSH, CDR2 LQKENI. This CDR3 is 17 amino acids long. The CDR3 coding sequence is TGTGCCAGCTCACCATTAAGGGGGCCTTCACCCACCAACGAGCAGTACTTC. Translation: CASSPLRGPSPTNEQYF.

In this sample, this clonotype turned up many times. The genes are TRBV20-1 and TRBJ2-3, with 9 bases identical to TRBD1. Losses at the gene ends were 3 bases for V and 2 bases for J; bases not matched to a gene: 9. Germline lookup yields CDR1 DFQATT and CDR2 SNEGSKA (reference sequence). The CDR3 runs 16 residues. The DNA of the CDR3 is TGCAGTGCTAGTACGTACGGGACAGGGTCCACAGATACGCAGTATTTT. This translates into CSASTYGTGSTDTQYF.

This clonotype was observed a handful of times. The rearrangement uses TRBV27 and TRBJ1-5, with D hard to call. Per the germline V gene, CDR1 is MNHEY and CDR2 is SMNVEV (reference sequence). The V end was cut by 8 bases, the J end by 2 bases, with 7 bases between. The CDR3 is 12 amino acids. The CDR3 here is CASGRGNQPQHF. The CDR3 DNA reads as TGTGCCAGCGGGAGGGGCAATCAGCCCCAGCATTTT.

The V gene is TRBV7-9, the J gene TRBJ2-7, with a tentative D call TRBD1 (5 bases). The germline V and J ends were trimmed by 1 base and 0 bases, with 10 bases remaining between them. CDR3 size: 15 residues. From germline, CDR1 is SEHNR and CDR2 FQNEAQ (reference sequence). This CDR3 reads CASSLGAGHSYEQYV. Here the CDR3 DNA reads TGTGCCAGCAGCTTAGGGGCAGGACACTCCTACGAGCAGTACGTC.

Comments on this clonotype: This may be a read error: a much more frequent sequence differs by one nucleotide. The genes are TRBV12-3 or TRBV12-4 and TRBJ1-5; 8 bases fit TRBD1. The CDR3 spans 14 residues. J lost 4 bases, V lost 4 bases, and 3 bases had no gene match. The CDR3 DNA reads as TGTGCCAGCAGTTCGGACAGGGTAAATCAGCCCCAGCATTTT. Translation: CASSSDRVNQPQHF.

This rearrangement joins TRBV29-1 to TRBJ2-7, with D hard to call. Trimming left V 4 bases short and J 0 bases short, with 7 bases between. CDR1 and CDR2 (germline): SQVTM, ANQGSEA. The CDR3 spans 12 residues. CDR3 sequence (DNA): TGCAGCGTTGTTCTAGACTCCTACGAGCAGTACTTC. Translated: CSVVLDSYEQYF.

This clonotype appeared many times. The CDR3 spells CASSVLGSDTQYF. DNA of the CDR3: TGTGCCAGCAGTGTGTTGGGATCGGATACGCAGTATTTT. V usage is TRBV2 and J usage is TRBJ2-3; D remains unclear. CDR3 length: 13 amino acids. CDR1 and CDR2 (germline): SNHLY, FYNNEI. V lost 4 bases to trimming and J lost 6 bases, with 11 bases between them.

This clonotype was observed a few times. The CDR3 region has the DNA TGTGCCAGCAGCCCCAGGGCTATCCAAGAGACCCAGTACTTC. It codes for CASSPRAIQETQYF. The chain recombines TRBV14 with TRBJ2-5; D may be TRBD1 (5 bases). Germline loops: CDR1 SGHDN, CDR2 FVKESK. This CDR3 region has 14 residues. The V end was cut by 4 bases, the J end by 1 base, with 10 bases between. Based on the CDR3 plus reference TRBV14 and TRBJ2-5, the full variable domain is EAGVTQFPSHSVIEKGQTVTLRCDPISGHDNLYWYRRVMGKEIKFLLHFVKESKQDESGMPNNRFLAERTGGTYSTLKVQPAELEDSGVYFCASSPRAIQETQYFGPGTRLLVL.